This T cell receptor (beta chain) originates from a study of T cell responses to AZD1222 COVID-19 vaccine (dated by TCRdb to the early 2020s). Background on the whole study: AZD1222 recipients given second doses at about 4 weeks or at about 12 weeks were pooled, since spike-specific TCR depth and breadth were not found to differ between the two schedules. A total of 233 trial participants underwent TCR sequencing, of whom about 200 had received two doses of AZD1222 and some 26 had received two doses of the MenACWY control vaccine. Trial participants were enrolled into age subgroups of 18-55, 56-69 and 70-plus years, which contained around 140, 26 and 57 TCR-sequenced participants, respectively.

This clone was seen just once. It lacks a known antigen. Base qualities were left out, and no much larger clone turns up one base away. Points the paper makes about the study in general: The 56-69-year group was small, and its depth increase did not reach significance, likely because of low power. Vaccine-associated CD4 TCRs spanned the whole spike protein, with dominant responses in regions 160-218 and 743-854. No day 14 peak-response samples were available, so repertoires were characterized only after the peak T cell response. Reportedly, close to half of the unique spike-specific TCRs recognized epitopes lying outside the regions that are mutated in the B.1.351 and B.1.1.7 variants. A significant rise in spike-specific TCR breadth and depth was observed after two AZD1222 doses relative to day 0 and relative to MenACWY recipients. Participants were mostly white British, with more females than males. The authors suggested clonal diversity may have been underestimated. Only a handful of AZD1222 recipients were SARS-CoV-2 seropositive at baseline, limiting conclusions about previously exposed vaccinees.

The intended sense of this specimen's time point label: baseline before first vaccination. Vaccinee samples were obtained from the UK trials COV001 and COV002, which included a single-blind randomized controlled phase 2/3 trial of AZD1222 (ChAdOx1 nCoV-19) in healthy adults. Trial participant PBMC samples were collected at day 0 and day 28 after the second dose for TCRbeta chain sequencing. The CDR3 regions of human TCRbeta chains were analyzed by immunosequencing. As for the original processing: Repertoire TCRs were checked for matches against a reference library of SARS-CoV-2-specific TCRs that had been generated using the MIRA antigen-specificity platform. Breadth meant the fraction of unique TCRs that were SARS-CoV-2-associated, whereas depth meant the fraction of total T cells that were SARS-CoV-2-associated. Using the MIRA data, each spike-specific TCR was assigned both to the spike region to which the TCR was reactive and to a CD4 or CD8 class. Log10-transformed breadth and depth values were compared by one-way ANOVA with Sidak's multiple comparisons tests. The source is immuneACCESS, and TCRdb retained only in-frame sequences with V and J called. Part of the clones is not carried over; for the studies checked, unresolved V genes explain less than half of this, and the remainder is unexplained. Clonal size and the V and J genes are those of that table, whereas D and trimming came from the DNA. The sample records over 90,000 clones, about nine tenths of which are singletons. The ten most abundant clones make up 4% to 5.5% of the sample.

Looking up the germline V gene yields CDR1 MNHEY and CDR2 SVGAGI. The junction carries 16 bases between V and J, which are trimmed by 6 bases and 8 bases respectively. The CDR3 measures 14 amino acids from cysteine to phenylalanine. Of the read, only the CDR3 DNA is kept; its 42 bases are in frame from base 1. The clonotype originates from an adult in good health. Sequencing was performed on peripheral blood, taken on day 0 of AZD1222 vaccination. In this chain, TRBV6-5 is recombined with TRBJ1-4, with a weak D call of TRBD1 (5 bases match). The nucleotide sequence is TGTGCCAGCAGCCCCCTTGGGGACTTCGAAAAACTGTTTTTT. Translated, this gives CASSPLGDFEKLFF.